This TCR beta chain was observed in a study of blood T cell repertoires in COVID-19. Study-level background: The samples span acute and convalescent COVID-19 from the United States, Italy and Spain.

Seattle cases were enrolled at active infection and followed longitudinally. Produced via immunoSEQ multiplex PCR; TCRdb's table is partial and in-frame only. The sample has 250,000 to 400,000 clones, approximately 88% seen once. Germline V lookup: CDR1 SNHLY, CDR2 FYNNEI. The CDR3 spans 15 residues. Germline trimming cut 10 bases from V and 3 bases from J; bases unmatched to any gene: 12. The TCR comes from a woman aged 30 to 39 with COVID-19, enrolled during active disease. The chain employs TRBV2 and TRBJ2-3; 8 bases map to TRBD2. The specimen sequenced was peripheral blood. CDR3 loop: CAIPSGSGATDTQYF. The CDR3 DNA reads TGTGCCATCCCCTCGGGTAGCGGGGCAACAGATACGCAGTATTTT.